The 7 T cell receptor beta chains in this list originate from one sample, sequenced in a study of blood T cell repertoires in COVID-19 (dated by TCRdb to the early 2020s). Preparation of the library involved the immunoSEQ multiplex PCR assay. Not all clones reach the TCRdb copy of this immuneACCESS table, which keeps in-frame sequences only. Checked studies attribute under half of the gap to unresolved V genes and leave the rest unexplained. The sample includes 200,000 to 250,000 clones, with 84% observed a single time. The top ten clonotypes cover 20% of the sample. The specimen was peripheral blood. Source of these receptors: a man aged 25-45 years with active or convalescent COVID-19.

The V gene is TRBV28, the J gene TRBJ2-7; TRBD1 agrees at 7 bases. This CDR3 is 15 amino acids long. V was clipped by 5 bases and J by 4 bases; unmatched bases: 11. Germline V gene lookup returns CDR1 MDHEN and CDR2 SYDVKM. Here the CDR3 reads CASSPIWTGTYEQYF. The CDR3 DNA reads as TGTGCCAGCAGTCCTATCTGGACAGGCACTTACGAGCAGTACTTC.

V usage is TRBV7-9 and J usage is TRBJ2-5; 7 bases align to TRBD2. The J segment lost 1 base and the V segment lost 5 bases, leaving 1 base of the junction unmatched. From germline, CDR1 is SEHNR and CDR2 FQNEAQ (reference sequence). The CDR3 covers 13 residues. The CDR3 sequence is CASSPGGQETQYF. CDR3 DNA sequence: TGTGCCAGCAGCCCGGGGGGCCAAGAGACCCAGTACTTC.

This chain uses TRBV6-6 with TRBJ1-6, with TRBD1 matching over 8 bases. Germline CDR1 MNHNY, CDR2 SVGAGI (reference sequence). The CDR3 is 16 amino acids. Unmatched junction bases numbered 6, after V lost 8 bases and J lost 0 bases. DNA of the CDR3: TGTGCCAGCGGTCGACAGGGGAGCTCCTATAATTCACCCCTCCACTTT. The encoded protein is CASGRQGSSYNSPLHF.

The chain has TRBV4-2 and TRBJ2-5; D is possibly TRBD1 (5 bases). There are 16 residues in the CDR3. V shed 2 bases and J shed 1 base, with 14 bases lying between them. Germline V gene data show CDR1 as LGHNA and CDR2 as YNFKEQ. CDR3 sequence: CASSQTPTGSQETQYF. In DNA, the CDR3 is TGTGCCAGCAGCCAAACCCCCACAGGAAGCCAAGAGACCCAGTACTTC.

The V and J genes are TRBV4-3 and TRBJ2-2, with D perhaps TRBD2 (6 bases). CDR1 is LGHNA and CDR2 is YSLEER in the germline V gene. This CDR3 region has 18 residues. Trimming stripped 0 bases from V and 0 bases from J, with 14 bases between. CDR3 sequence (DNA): TGCGCCAGCAGCCAAGATTTGTCGGCGGGAACGAACACCGGGGAGCTGTTTTTT. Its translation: CASSQDLSAGTNTGELFF.

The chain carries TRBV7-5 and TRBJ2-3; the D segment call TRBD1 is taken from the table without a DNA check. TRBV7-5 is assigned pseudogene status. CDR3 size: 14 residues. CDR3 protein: CVRSLGAREDTQYF. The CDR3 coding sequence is TGTGTCAGAAGCTTAGGAGCCAGGGAAGATACGCAGTATTTT.

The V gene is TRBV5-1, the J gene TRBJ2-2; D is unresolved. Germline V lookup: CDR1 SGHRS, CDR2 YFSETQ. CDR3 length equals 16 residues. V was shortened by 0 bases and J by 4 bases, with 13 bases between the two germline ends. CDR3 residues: CASSLEQLSFTGELFF. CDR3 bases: TGCGCCAGCAGCTTGGAACAGCTCTCCTTCACCGGGGAGCTGTTTTTT.